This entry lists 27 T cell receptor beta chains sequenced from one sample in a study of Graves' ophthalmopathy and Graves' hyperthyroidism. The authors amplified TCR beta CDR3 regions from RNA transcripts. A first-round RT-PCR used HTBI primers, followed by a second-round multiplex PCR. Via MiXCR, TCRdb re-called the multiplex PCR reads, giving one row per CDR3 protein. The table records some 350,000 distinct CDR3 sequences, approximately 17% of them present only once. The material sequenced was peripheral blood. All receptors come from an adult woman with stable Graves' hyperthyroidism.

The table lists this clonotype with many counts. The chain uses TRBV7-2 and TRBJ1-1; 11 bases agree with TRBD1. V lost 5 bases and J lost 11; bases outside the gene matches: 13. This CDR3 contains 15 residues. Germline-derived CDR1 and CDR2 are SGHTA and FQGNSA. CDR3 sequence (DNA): TGTGCCAGCAGCCCCGATTTCCGGGACAGGGGGAGGGCTTTCTTT. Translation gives CASSPDFRDRGRAFF.

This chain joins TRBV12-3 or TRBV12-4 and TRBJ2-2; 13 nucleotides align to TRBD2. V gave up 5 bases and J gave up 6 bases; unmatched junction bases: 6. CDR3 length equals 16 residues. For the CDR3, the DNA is TGTGCCAGCAGTCCCCGGACTAGCGGGAGATCCGGGGAGCTGTTTTTT. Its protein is CASSPRTSGRSGELFF.

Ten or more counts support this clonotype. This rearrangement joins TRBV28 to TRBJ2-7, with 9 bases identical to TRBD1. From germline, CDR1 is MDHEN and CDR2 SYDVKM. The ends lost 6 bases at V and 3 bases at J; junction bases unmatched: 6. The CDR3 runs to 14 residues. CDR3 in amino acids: CASRGADRGYEQYF. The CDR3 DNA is TGTGCCAGCAGAGGGGCGGACAGGGGCTACGAGCAGTACTTC.

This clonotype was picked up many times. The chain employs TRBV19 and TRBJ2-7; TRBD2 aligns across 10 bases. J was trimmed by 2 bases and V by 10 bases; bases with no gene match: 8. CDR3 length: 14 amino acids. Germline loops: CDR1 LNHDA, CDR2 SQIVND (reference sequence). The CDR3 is CATRTSGSAYEQYF. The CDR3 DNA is TGTGCCACTCGGACTAGCGGATCTGCCTACGAGCAGTACTTC.

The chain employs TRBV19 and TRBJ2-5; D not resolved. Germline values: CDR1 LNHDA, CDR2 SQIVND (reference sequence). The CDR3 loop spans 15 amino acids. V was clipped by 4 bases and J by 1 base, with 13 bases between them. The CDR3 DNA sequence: TGTGCCAGTAGTAACGGCAGGAACTTCCAAGAGACCCAGTACTTC. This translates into CASSNGRNFQETQYF.

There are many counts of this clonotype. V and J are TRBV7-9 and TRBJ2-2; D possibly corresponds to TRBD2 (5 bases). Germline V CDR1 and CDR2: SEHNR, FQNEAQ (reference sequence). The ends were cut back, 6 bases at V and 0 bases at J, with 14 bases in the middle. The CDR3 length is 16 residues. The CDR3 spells CASSPLSGTNTGELFF. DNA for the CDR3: TGTGCCAGCAGTCCCCTCTCGGGAACGAACACCGGGGAGCTGTTTTTT.

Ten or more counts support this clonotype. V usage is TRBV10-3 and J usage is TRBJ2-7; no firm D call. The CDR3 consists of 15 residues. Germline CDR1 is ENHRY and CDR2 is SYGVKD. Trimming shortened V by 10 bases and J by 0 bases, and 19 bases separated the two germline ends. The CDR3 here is CATETTGQSSYEQYF. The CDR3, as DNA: TGTGCCACCGAAACTACCGGCCAAAGCTCCTACGAGCAGTACTTC.

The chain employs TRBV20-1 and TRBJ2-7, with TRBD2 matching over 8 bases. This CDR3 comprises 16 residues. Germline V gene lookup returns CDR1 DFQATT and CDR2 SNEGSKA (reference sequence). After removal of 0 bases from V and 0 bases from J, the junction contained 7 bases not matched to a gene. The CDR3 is CSARDQRGRRSYEQYF. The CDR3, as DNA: TGCAGTGCTAGAGATCAGCGGGGGCGACGCTCCTACGAGCAGTACTTC.

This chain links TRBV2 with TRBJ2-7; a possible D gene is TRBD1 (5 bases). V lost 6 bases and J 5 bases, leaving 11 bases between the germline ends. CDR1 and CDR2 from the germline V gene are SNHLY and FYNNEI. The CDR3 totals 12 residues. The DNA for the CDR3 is TGTGCCAGCAGCTGGGGCTGGGACGAGCAGTACTTC. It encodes CASSWGWDEQYF.

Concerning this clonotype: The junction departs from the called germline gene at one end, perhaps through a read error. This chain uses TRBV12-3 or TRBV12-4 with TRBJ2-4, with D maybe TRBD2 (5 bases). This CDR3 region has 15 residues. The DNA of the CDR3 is TGTGCCAGCAGTTTGGTCGGGGATTCCAAAAACATTAAGTACTTC. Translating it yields CASSLVGDSKNIKYF.

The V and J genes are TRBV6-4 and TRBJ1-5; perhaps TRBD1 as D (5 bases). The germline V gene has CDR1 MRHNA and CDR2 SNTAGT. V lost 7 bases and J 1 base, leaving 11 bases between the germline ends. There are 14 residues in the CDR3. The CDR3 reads CASTQGDSNQPQHF. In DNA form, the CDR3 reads TGTGCCAGCACCCAGGGTGACAGCAATCAGCCCCAGCATTTT.

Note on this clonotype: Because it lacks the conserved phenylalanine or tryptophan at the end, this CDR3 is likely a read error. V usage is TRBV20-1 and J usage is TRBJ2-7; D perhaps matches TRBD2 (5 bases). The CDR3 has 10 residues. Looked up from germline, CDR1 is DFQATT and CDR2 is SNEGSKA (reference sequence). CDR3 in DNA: TGTAGTGCTCGGGACTACGAGCAGTACTAC. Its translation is CSARDYEQYY.

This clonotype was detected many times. The CDR3 region has the DNA TGTGCCAGCAGCTTAGTCCAGGCCTACCCGAATTACGAGCAGTACTTC. Protein product: CASSLVQAYPNYEQYF. The chain links TRBV11-2 to TRBJ2-7; D remains unclear. Between the trimmed V and J ends, which lost 1 base and 4 bases, there was a span of 17 bases. The CDR3 is made up of 16 amino acids. Per germline, CDR1 SGHAT and CDR2 FQNNGV. The variable domain in full, completed from reference TRBV11-2 and TRBJ2-7, reads EAGVAQSPRYKIIEKRQSVAFWCNPISGHATLYWYQQILGQGPKLLIQFQNNGVVDDSQLPKDRFSAERLKGVDSTLKIQPAKLEDSAVYLCASSLVQAYPNYEQYFGPGTRLTVT.

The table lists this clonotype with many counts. CDR3 residues: CASSPQGPVNTEAFF. The CDR3 nucleotides are TGTGCCAGCAGTCCCCAGGGACCGGTGAACACTGAAGCTTTCTTT. The chain combines TRBV12-3 or TRBV12-4 with TRBJ1-1; a weak D match, TRBD1 (5 bases). The CDR3 consists of 15 residues. Trimming cost V 5 bases and J 0 bases, with 13 bases left between them.

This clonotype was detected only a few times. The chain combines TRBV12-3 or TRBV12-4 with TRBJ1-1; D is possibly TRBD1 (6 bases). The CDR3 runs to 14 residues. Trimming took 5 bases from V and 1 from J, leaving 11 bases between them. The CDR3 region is CASSGGHSNTEAFF. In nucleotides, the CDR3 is TGTGCCAGCAGTGGGGGACATTCGAACACTGAAGCTTTCTTT.

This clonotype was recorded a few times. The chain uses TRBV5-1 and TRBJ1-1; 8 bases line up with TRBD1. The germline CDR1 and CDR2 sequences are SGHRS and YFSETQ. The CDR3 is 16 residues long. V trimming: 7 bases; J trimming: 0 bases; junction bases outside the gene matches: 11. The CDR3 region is CASHLDRAELNTEAFF. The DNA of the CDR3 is TGCGCCAGCCATTTGGACAGGGCAGAATTGAACACTGAAGCTTTCTTT.

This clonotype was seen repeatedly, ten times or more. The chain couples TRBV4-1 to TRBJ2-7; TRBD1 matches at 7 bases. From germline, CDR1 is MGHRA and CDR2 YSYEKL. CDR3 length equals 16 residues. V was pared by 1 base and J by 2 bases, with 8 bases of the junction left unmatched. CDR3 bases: TGCGCCAGCAGCCAAGCAGCGGTGACAGGGACCTACGAGCAGTACTTC. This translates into CASSQAAVTGTYEQYF.

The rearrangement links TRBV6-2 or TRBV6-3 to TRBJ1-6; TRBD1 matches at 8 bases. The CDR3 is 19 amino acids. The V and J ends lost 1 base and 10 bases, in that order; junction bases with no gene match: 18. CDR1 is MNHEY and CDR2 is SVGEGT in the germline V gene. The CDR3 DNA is TGTGCCAGCAGTTACTTGGGGGCAGGGGGCTGGAATTCGGCCTCACCCCTCCACTTT. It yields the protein CASSYLGAGGWNSASPLHF.

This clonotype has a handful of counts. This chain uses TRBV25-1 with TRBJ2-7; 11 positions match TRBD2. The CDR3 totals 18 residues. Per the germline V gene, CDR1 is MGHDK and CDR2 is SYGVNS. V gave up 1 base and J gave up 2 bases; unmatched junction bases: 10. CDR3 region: CASSEWFRGTSGTYEQYF. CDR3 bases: TGTGCCAGCAGTGAATGGTTCAGAGGGACTAGCGGAACCTACGAGCAGTACTTC.

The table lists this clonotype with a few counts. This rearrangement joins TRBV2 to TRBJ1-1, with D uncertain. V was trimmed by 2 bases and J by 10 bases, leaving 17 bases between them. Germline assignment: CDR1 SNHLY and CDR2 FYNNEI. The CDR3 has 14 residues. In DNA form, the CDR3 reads TGTGCCAGCAGTGAACTGGCCACTGGGAAAGGAGCTTTCTTT. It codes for CASSELATGKGAFF.

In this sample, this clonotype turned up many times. The CDR3 DNA reads TGTGCCAGCAAGGAGGGGGTGGAGACCCAGTACTTC. Translation gives CASKEGVETQYF. The genes are TRBV28 and TRBJ2-5; D could derive from TRBD1 or TRBD2 (6 bases each). The germline CDR1 and CDR2 sequences are MDHEN and SYDVKM. V dropped 7 bases and J dropped 5 bases, with 11 bases sitting between them. The CDR3 has 12 amino acids.

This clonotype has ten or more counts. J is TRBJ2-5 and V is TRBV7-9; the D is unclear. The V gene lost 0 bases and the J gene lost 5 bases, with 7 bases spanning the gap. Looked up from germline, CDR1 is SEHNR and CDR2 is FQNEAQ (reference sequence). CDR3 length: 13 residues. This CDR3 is CASSLAGLETQYF. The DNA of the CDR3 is TGTGCCAGCAGCTTAGCAGGGCTGGAGACCCAGTACTTC.

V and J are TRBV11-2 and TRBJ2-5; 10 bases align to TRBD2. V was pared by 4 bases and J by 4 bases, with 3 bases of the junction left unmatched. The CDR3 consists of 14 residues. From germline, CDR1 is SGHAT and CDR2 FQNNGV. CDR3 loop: CASSSGLASETQYF. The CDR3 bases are TGTGCCAGCAGCTCGGGACTAGCGTCAGAGACCCAGTACTTC.

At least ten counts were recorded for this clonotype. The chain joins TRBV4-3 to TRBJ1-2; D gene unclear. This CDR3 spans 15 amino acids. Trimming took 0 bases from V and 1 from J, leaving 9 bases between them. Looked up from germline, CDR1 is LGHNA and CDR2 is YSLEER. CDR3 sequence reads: CASSQDGGNNYGYTF. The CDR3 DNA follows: TGCGCCAGCAGCCAAGATGGCGGAAATAACTATGGCTACACCTTC.

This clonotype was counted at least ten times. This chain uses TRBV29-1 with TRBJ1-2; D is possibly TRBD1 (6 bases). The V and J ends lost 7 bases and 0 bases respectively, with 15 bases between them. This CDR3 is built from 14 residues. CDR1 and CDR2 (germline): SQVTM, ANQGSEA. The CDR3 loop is CSAAEGDSNYGYTF. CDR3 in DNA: TGCAGCGCCGCCGAGGGGGACTCTAACTATGGCTACACCTTC.

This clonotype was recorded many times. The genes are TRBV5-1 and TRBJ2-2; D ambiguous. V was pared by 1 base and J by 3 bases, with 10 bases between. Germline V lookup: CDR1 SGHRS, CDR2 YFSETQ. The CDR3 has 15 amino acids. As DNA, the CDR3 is TGCGCCAGCAGCTTGTGGGTTCCAGACACCGGGGAGCTGTTTTTT. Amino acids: CASSLWVPDTGELFF.

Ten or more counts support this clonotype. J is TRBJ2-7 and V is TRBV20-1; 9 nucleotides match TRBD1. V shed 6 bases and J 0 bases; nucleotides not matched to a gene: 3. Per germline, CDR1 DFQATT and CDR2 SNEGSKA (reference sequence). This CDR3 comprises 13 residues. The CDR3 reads CSAWTGDSYEQYF. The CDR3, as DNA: TGCAGTGCATGGACAGGGGACTCCTACGAGCAGTACTTC.